This T cell receptor beta chain was recovered during a study of cytomegalovirus exposure and HLA in healthy donors. TCRdb's table, derived via immunoSEQ multiplex PCR, lists solely in-frame clones and lacks some. The table has around 190,000 clones, roughly 83% seen once. V gave up 4 bases and J gave up 0 bases; unmatched junction bases: 1. The CDR3 runs 14 residues. Germline CDR1 reads LNHDA; CDR2 reads SQIVND (reference sequence). This chain joins TRBV19 and TRBJ2-7; TRBD1 matches 9 bases. The receptor's source is a woman aged 18 to 35 in good health and CMV-seronegative. Sequencing was carried out using PBMCs. The chain's CDR3 is CASSTGQGSYEQYF. The CDR3 DNA reads as TGTGCCAGTAGTACGGGACAGGGCTCCTACGAGCAGTACTTC. Full variable domain (missing parts from reference TRBV19 and TRBJ2-7): DGGITQSPKYLFRKEGQNVTLSCEQNLNHDAMYWYRQDPGQGLRLIYYSQIVNDFQKGDIAEGYSVSREKKESFPLTVTSAQKNPTAFYLCASSTGQGSYEQYFGPGTRLTVT.